This entry features one TCR beta chain sequence. Its antigen is not identified. Per the germline V gene, CDR1 is SGHTA and CDR2 is FQGNSA. V was clipped by 5 bases and J by 3 bases; unmatched bases: 7. The CDR3 totals 15 residues. This sample stems from a study of blood T cells in healthy people across ages. About the study: Capture via template switching afforded approximately one barcoded beta molecule per two T cells. General study points: No one knew whether donors had CMV, which possibly confounded expanded clonotype changes.

A J-beta primer mix and a sample-barcoded 5' primer were used in a second PCR of roughly 7 to 12 cycles. Each cDNA molecule, via a template-switch adaptor with 12 random nucleotides, was tagged. From the 5' RACE reads, TCRdb called clonotypes with MiXCR, one entry per CDR3 protein. The sample includes some 1.1 million distinct CDR3 sequences, 35% to 40% seen only once; the top ten take over 10%. The specimen was blood. This receptor was identified in a man aged 18 to 35 in good health. The V gene is TRBV7-2, the J gene TRBJ2-7; TRBD2 aligns across 10 bases. Written as DNA, the CDR3 is TGTGCCAGCAGCGCACTAGCGGGGCCACTCTACGAGCAGTACTTC. Translated, it gives CASSALAGPLYEQYF.